The 30 T cell receptor beta chains reported below all come from one sample, sequenced in a study of blood T cell repertoires in COVID-19. Using immunoSEQ multiplex PCR, the repertoire was profiled, and TCRdb retains in-frame clones only, with some absent. The top ten clones hold approximately 2% of a sample with about 440,000 clones, approximately 90% of them seen once. Sequencing input: PBMCs or T cells enriched from blood (not recorded which). Every receptor here comes from a woman aged 18-29 years with acute COVID-19.

The V gene is TRBV27, the J gene TRBJ1-5, with 8 positions matching TRBD1. The CDR3 runs 15 residues. CDR1 is MNHEY and CDR2 is SMNVEV in the germline V gene (reference sequence). V lost 3 bases, J lost 3 bases, and 4 bases stayed unmatched. This chain's CDR3 is CASSFRGQDNQPQHF. CDR3 bases: TGTGCCAGCAGTTTCAGGGGGCAGGACAATCAGCCCCAGCATTTT.

V usage is TRBV30 and J usage is TRBJ1-5; 9 bases are shared with TRBD1. The CDR3 totals 16 residues. Germline V CDR1 and CDR2: GTSNPN, SVGIG (reference sequence). V was clipped by 2 bases and J by 4 bases; unmatched bases: 9. CDR3 nucleotide sequence: TGTGCCTGGAGTCGGATGGCCGGGACAGGGAATCAGCCCCAGCATTTT. This encodes CAWSRMAGTGNQPQHF.

The V and J genes are TRBV15 and TRBJ1-4; D ambiguous. The CDR3 spans 13 residues. V was pared by 4 bases and J by 10 bases, with 13 bases between. CDR1 and CDR2 (germline): LNHNV, YYDKDF (reference sequence). The CDR3 DNA is TGTGCCACCAGCATGAGGTCGGTTCGAAAACTGTTTTTT. Its translation is CATSMRSVRKLFF.

The rearrangement uses TRBV6-5 and TRBJ1-2, with 9 bases aligning to TRBD1. J gave up 4 bases and V 6 bases, and 3 bases lay outside the gene matches. This CDR3 is built from 13 residues. Germline V gives CDR1 MNHEY, CDR2 SVGAGI. The CDR3 coding sequence is TGTGCCAGCAGAATGGGACAGGGCTATGGCTACACCTTC. This encodes CASRMGQGYGYTF.

This clone was counted a single time. The rearrangement links TRBV29-1 to TRBJ2-7; 9 bases are shared with TRBD1. Germline CDR1 and CDR2: SQVTM and ANQGSEA. The CDR3 covers 13 residues. V shed 6 bases, J shed 3 bases, and the junction held 6 bases outside the gene matches. CDR3 loop: CSVRDRENYEQYF. The CDR3 bases are TGCAGCGTCCGGGACAGGGAAAACTACGAGCAGTACTTC.

J is TRBJ1-2 and V is TRBV18, with D tentatively TRBD1 (5 bases). The CDR3 has 15 residues. V was clipped by 0 bases and J by 3 bases, with 11 bases between them. Germline lookup yields CDR1 KGHSH and CDR2 LQKENI. As DNA, the CDR3 is TGTGCCAGCTCACCACCATCAGGGATTGACTATGGCTACACCTTC. Encoded protein: CASSPPSGIDYGYTF.

The CDR3 loop is CAWTYEWGLRGAYEQYF. The CDR3 nucleotides read TGTGCCTGGACCTACGAGTGGGGACTACGAGGCGCCTACGAGCAGTACTTC. The J gene is TRBJ2-7, the V gene TRBV30, with 7 bases fitting TRBD2. Germline-derived CDR1 and CDR2 are GTSNPN and SVGIG (reference sequence). This CDR3 spans 17 amino acids. The junction had 17 bases not matched to a gene; V was cut back by 4 bases and J by 2 bases.

The chain joins TRBV6-5 to TRBJ1-2; D perhaps matches TRBD1 (5 bases). The V end was cut by 8 bases, the J end by 0 bases, with 16 bases between. Germline V gene lookup returns CDR1 MNHEY and CDR2 SVGAGI. CDR3 length: 15 amino acids. CDR3 sequence: CASQWEGNPNYGYTF. The CDR3 DNA is TGTGCCAGCCAGTGGGAGGGGAATCCTAACTATGGCTACACCTTC.

V and J are TRBV11-2 and TRBJ2-7, with D possibly matching TRBD2 (6 bases). Germline V gives CDR1 SGHAT, CDR2 FQNNGV. There are 16 residues in the CDR3. Trimming removed 6 bases at V and 3 bases at J, with 21 bases between. Written as DNA, the CDR3 is TGTGCCAGCAGTGACCGCGCCGGGGGTCGAGGCTACGAGCAGTACTTC. Translation: CASSDRAGGRGYEQYF.

The CDR3 sequence is CASSIDGPDRDGPNSPLHF. The CDR3 coding sequence is TGTGCCAGTAGTATAGATGGGCCGGACAGGGATGGTCCTAATTCACCCCTCCACTTT. The chain links TRBV19 to TRBJ1-6, with TRBD1 matching over 8 bases. Germline trimming cut 0 bases from V and 6 bases from J; bases unmatched to any gene: 13. The CDR3 spans 19 residues. Germline CDR1 LNHDA, CDR2 SQIVND (reference sequence).

This chain connects TRBV9 to TRBJ2-5; 8 nucleotides align to TRBD1. The J segment lost 9 bases and the V segment lost 3 bases, leaving 10 bases of the junction unmatched. The CDR3 loop spans 14 amino acids. The germline gives CDR1 SGDLS, CDR2 YYNGEE. Here the CDR3 DNA reads TGTGCCAGCAGCGGAATTGACAGGGGAGCGTCCCAGTACTTC. Its translation is CASSGIDRGASQYF. The variable domain in full, completed from reference TRBV9 and TRBJ2-5, reads DSGVTQTPKHLITATGQRVTLRCSPRSGDLSVYWYQQSLDQGLQFLIQYYNGEERAKGNILERFSAQQFPDLHSELNLSSLELGDSALYFCASSGIDRGASQYFGPGTRLLVL.

The rearrangement uses TRBV10-3 and TRBJ1-1; D is ambiguous. Germline lookup yields CDR1 ENHRY and CDR2 SYGVKD. The germline V and J ends were trimmed by 6 bases and 1 base, with 9 bases remaining between them. CDR3 length: 13 residues. The CDR3 region is CAIRRRGNTEAFF. The CDR3 DNA reads TGTGCCATCAGGAGACGGGGGAACACTGAAGCTTTCTTT.

V gene TRBV7-9 combines with J gene TRBJ1-2; TRBD1 might be the D (6 bases). CDR3 size: 12 residues. V lost 5 bases, J lost 8 bases, and 12 bases lay in between. In germline, CDR1 is SEHNR, CDR2 FQNEAQ (reference sequence). The CDR3 coding sequence is TGTGCCAGCAGCGGAACAGGGTTCGGCTACACCTTC. This codes for CASSGTGFGYTF.

The chain has TRBV2 and TRBJ2-5, with 7 positions matching TRBD1. The V and J ends lost 9 bases and 4 bases, in that order; junction bases with no gene match: 8. Germline V lookup: CDR1 SNHLY, CDR2 FYNNEI. CDR3 size: 13 residues. The CDR3 protein is CASQQGLVETQYF. Here the CDR3 DNA reads TGTGCCAGTCAACAGGGGTTGGTAGAGACCCAGTACTTC.

The chain has TRBV5-1 and TRBJ2-6; no clear D. The length of the CDR3 is 15 residues. Germline V gene data show CDR1 as SGHRS and CDR2 as YFSETQ. The V end lost 3 bases, the J end lost 0 bases, and 7 bases lay between the germline ends. CDR3 DNA sequence: TGCGCCAGCAGCTCTAAAATCTCTGGGGCCAACGTCCTGACTTTC. Translation: CASSSKISGANVLTF.

This chain links TRBV19 with TRBJ2-7, with D possibly being TRBD1 (6 bases). In germline, CDR1 is LNHDA, CDR2 SQIVND (reference sequence). This CDR3 has 13 residues. With 4 bases removed from V and 4 bases from J, the gap between germline ends came to 11 bases. The CDR3 nucleotides are TGTGCCAGTAGTAAAGGGACAACTTACGAGCAGTACTTC. It codes for CASSKGTTYEQYF.

The chain has TRBV29-1 and TRBJ2-7, with 10 bases fitting TRBD2. Trimming removed 0 bases from V and 4 bases from J; junction bases left unmatched: 9. Germline-derived CDR1 and CDR2 are SQVTM and ANQGSEA. The CDR3 has 16 amino acids. The CDR3 sequence: CSVEEVLAGEGYEQYF. The CDR3, as DNA: TGCAGCGTTGAAGAAGTTCTAGCGGGAGAGGGGTACGAGCAGTACTTC.

This clone has a handful of counts. CDR3 in amino acids: CASKVGRGPGEQFF. Written as DNA, the CDR3 is TGTGCCAGCAAAGTCGGCAGGGGGCCAGGTGAGCAGTTCTTC. V and J are TRBV2 and TRBJ2-1; TRBD1 aligns across 8 bases. In germline, CDR1 is SNHLY, CDR2 FYNNEI. This CDR3 comprises 14 residues. The V and J ends lost 7 bases and 9 bases, in that order; junction bases with no gene match: 11.

V is TRBV9 and J is TRBJ2-7; 9 bases line up with TRBD2. The J segment lost 5 bases and the V segment lost 4 bases, leaving 13 bases of the junction unmatched. Germline CDR1 and CDR2: SGDLS and YYNGEE. The CDR3 sequence is 16 residues long. CDR3 sequence (DNA): TGTGCCAGCAGCCTGACCAGCGGGGGGCCAAGGCACGAGCAGTACTTC. This gives the protein CASSLTSGGPRHEQYF.

The chain recombines TRBV7-2 with TRBJ2-3; 8 nucleotides match TRBD1. The CDR3 totals 15 residues. Germline V lookup: CDR1 SGHTA, CDR2 FQGNSA. V shed 7 bases, J shed 4 bases, and the junction held 10 bases outside the gene matches. The CDR3 sequence: CASMTGQGRADTQYF. CDR3 bases: TGTGCCAGCATGACAGGACAGGGACGCGCAGATACGCAGTATTTT. The full variable domain, with the rest looked up from reference TRBV7-2 and TRBJ2-3, is GAGVSQSPSNKVTEKGKDVELRCDPISGHTALYWYRQSLGQGLEFLIYFQGNSAPDKSGLPSDRFSAERTGGSVSTLTIQRTQQEDSAVYLCASMTGQGRADTQYFGPGTRLTVL.

Turning to this clone: A much larger clone lies a single base off, so this may be a read error. The V and J genes are TRBV5-4 and TRBJ2-3, with 8 bases that match TRBD1. V was pared by 4 bases and J by 2 bases, with 6 bases of the junction left unmatched. The CDR3 is 15 amino acids. Per the germline V gene, CDR1 is SGHNT and CDR2 is YYREEE (reference sequence). The CDR3 bases are TGTGCCAGCAGCCCCGGGACAGGAAACACAGATACGCAGTATTTT. Its translation: CASSPGTGNTDTQYF.

In this sample, this clone turned up a few times. The V call is TRBV10-1, the J call TRBJ2-4; possibly TRBD1 for D (6 bases). Deletions cut 10 bases from V and 3 bases from J, with 19 bases between. The CDR3 runs 15 residues. The germline V gene encodes CDR1 WNHNN and CDR2 SYGVQD (reference sequence). This chain's CDR3 is CATPGHPLVKNIQYF. CDR3 nucleotide sequence: TGCGCCACCCCGGGACACCCTTTAGTCAAAAACATTCAGTACTTC.

This chain connects TRBV10-3 to TRBJ1-1; D uncertain. Trimming shortened V by 3 bases and J by 6 bases, and 11 bases separated the two germline ends. This CDR3 region has 13 residues. Looked up from germline, CDR1 is ENHRY and CDR2 is SYGVKD. The DNA for the CDR3 is TGTGCCATCAGTGACGGTACAGTTGCTGAAGCTTTCTTT. Translated, it gives CAISDGTVAEAFF.

The chain is built from TRBV18 and TRBJ1-4; D is ambiguous. CDR1 is KGHSH, CDR2 LQKENI, per germline. The CDR3 contains 13 residues. Trimming removed 0 bases at V and 11 bases at J, with 10 bases between. CDR3 sequence: CASSPPSEEKLFF. CDR3 in DNA: TGTGCCAGCTCACCACCGTCGGAGGAGAAACTGTTTTTT.

The CDR3 sequence is CASGDRENTEAFF. CDR3 DNA sequence: TGTGCCTCAGGGGACAGGGAGAACACTGAAGCTTTCTTT. The chain recombines TRBV6-6 with TRBJ1-1; 9 nucleotides match TRBD1. V shed 11 bases, J shed 1 base, and the junction held 5 bases outside the gene matches. CDR1 and CDR2 (germline): MNHNY, SVGAGI (reference sequence). This CDR3 is 13 amino acids long.

This clone has only one observation. This chain links TRBV6-5 with TRBJ1-1; D is ambiguous. V lost 0 bases to trimming and J lost 1 base, with 6 bases between them. This CDR3 has 14 amino acids. Germline V gene data show CDR1 as MNHEY and CDR2 as SVGAGI. CDR3 sequence: CASSYSRRNTEAFF. The CDR3 DNA follows: TGTGCCAGCAGTTACTCCCGGAGGAACACTGAAGCTTTCTTT.

The chain joins TRBV7-2 to TRBJ2-2; tentative D call: TRBD2 (6 bases). Germline V gene data show CDR1 as SGHTA and CDR2 as FQGNSA. CDR3 length equals 16 residues. Trimming pared 1 base from V and 7 bases from J, leaving 16 bases between. CDR3 region: CASSLVSGVVSGELFF. The CDR3 DNA is TGTGCCAGCAGCTTAGTGTCGGGAGTGGTTAGCGGGGAGCTGTTTTTT. Looking up the rest from reference TRBV7-2 and TRBJ2-2 gives the full variable domain: GAGVSQSPSNKVTEKGKDVELRCDPISGHTALYWYRQSLGQGLEFLIYFQGNSAPDKSGLPSDRFSAERTGGSVSTLTIQRTQQEDSAVYLCASSLVSGVVSGELFFGEGSRLTVL.

DNA of the CDR3: TGTGCCAGCTCACCACCTAGGACAGTCGCGAACTATGGCTACACCTTC. Translation: CASSPPRTVANYGYTF. This chain joins TRBV18 and TRBJ1-2; perhaps TRBD1 as D (6 bases). The CDR3 is 16 residues long. Germline CDR1 and CDR2: KGHSH and LQKENI. V shed 0 bases and J shed 2 bases, with 13 bases lying between them.

This CDR3 reads CASGLGRDNPLKGYGYTF. In nucleotides, the CDR3 is TGTGCTAGTGGCCTCGGCCGGGACAACCCATTGAAGGGCTATGGCTACACCTTC. This chain joins TRBV12-5 and TRBJ1-2, with a possible D match to TRBD1 (6 bases). The ends were cut back, 6 bases at V and 4 bases at J, with 27 bases in the middle. The CDR3 length is 18 residues. The V gene's germline CDR1 is LGHNT and CDR2 FRNRAP.

This clone occurred once. The chain links TRBV28 to TRBJ1-5; D remains unclear. Trimming cost V 2 bases and J 2 bases, with 13 bases left between them. Germline CDR1 MDHEN, CDR2 SYDVKM. CDR3 length: 16 residues. CDR3 sequence: CASSLHSGNGNQPQHF. The CDR3 DNA is TGTGCCAGCAGTTTACATTCCGGGAATGGCAATCAGCCCCAGCATTTT.